This paragraph reports one TCR beta chain. These data come from a study of blood T cell repertoires in COVID-19. The table came from immunoSEQ multiplex PCR; TCRdb's copy has only in-frame clones and leaves some out. The sample contains some 160,000 clones, approximately 91% of which appear only once. CDR3 length: 14 amino acids. The V segment lost 0 bases and the J segment 4 bases; nucleotides outside the gene matches: 3. In germline, CDR1 is SGHRS, CDR2 YFSETQ. This clonotype was sampled from a young man with acute or convalescent COVID-19. The chain couples TRBV5-1 to TRBJ1-2; 7 bases are a match to TRBD1. Input material: peripheral blood. In nucleotides, the CDR3 is TGCGCCAGCAGCTTGGGACAGGGCGGCTATGGCTACACCTTC. This gives the protein CASSLGQGGYGYTF.